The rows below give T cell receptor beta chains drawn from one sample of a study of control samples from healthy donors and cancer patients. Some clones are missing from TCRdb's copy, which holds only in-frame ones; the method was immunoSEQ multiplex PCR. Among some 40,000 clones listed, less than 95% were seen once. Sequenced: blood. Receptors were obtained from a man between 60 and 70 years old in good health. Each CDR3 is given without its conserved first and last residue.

CDR3 protein: ASRTDRGYEQY
V gene: TRBV19
J gene: TRBJ2-7

CDR3 protein: ASRNAGLSSSYNEQF
V gene: TRBV28
J gene: TRBJ2-1

CDR3 protein: ASSIGTRDIQY
V gene: TRBV9
J gene: TRBJ2-4

CDR3 protein: ASSVAGGRTDTQY
V gene: TRBV9
J gene: TRBJ2-3

CDR3 protein: ATGLAGVNEQF
V gene: TRBV24-1
J gene: TRBJ2-1

CDR3 protein: ASSLDPGAGQGKLF
V gene: TRBV11-3
J gene: TRBJ1-4

CDR3 protein: ASSMRGQGGYEQY
V gene: TRBV19
J gene: TRBJ2-7

CDR3 protein: ASSPTSVPQETQY
V gene: TRBV6-5
J gene: TRBJ2-5

CDR3 protein: ASSSRDHLSYEQY
V gene: TRBV28
J gene: TRBJ2-7

CDR3 protein: ASKSTGTPSFYEQY
V gene: TRBV19
J gene: TRBJ2-7

CDR3 protein: ASSGIYYEQY
V gene: TRBV12-3/TRBV12-4
J gene: TRBJ2-7

CDR3 protein: SVDLAGGYEQY
V gene: TRBV29-1
J gene: TRBJ2-7

CDR3 protein: ASSLEAASEAF
V gene: TRBV7-9
J gene: TRBJ1-1

CDR3 protein: ASSSGLAVGGETQY
V gene: TRBV9
J gene: TRBJ2-5

CDR3 protein: ASSWEDYSYNEQF
V gene: TRBV5-4
J gene: TRBJ2-1

CDR3 protein: ASSLLRDRGGGGGYT
V gene: TRBV9
J gene: TRBJ1-2

CDR3 protein: ATQWDRPTPY
V gene: TRBV2
J gene: TRBJ2-7

CDR3 protein: ASREGSGAGEQY
V gene: TRBV10-2
J gene: TRBJ2-7

CDR3 protein: AWRTSWGDTQY
V gene: TRBV30
J gene: TRBJ2-5

CDR3 protein: AWSVGYGYT
V gene: TRBV30
J gene: TRBJ1-2

CDR3 protein: ASTYGGQYSNQPQH
V gene: TRBV19
J gene: TRBJ1-5

CDR3 protein: ASSESGETQY
V gene: TRBV10-2
J gene: TRBJ2-5

CDR3 protein: ASSFSGSTDTQY
V gene: TRBV3-1/TRBV3-2
J gene: TRBJ2-3

CDR3 protein: ASSTGQGRGYT
V gene: TRBV7-9
J gene: TRBJ1-2

CDR3 protein: ASSLGHDGSGGEQF
V gene: TRBV11-3
J gene: TRBJ2-1

CDR3 protein: ASSLGSLNEKLF
V gene: TRBV28
J gene: TRBJ1-4

CDR3 protein: ASSSFGNTIY
V gene: TRBV7-2
J gene: TRBJ1-3

CDR3 protein: ASSFGTGFYEQY
V gene: TRBV5-4
J gene: TRBJ2-7

CDR3 protein: ASSSGGLQPQH
V gene: TRBV11-3
J gene: TRBJ1-5

CDR3 protein: ASSAPLGRRNSDTEAF
V gene: TRBV7-3
J gene: TRBJ1-1

CDR3 protein: ASSSPLVNEQF
V gene: TRBV7-9
J gene: TRBJ2-1

CDR3 protein: ASSSPAGQIGYEQY
V gene: TRBV6-5
J gene: TRBJ2-7

CDR3 protein: ASSLGDGLNEKLF
V gene: TRBV7-9
J gene: TRBJ1-4

CDR3 protein: ASSLRRPEAF
V gene: TRBV12-3/TRBV12-4
J gene: TRBJ1-1

CDR3 protein: ASSGPSGRDLT
V gene: TRBV9
J gene: TRBJ2-6

CDR3 protein: ASRRQGAGSQY
V gene: TRBV6-5
J gene: TRBJ2-5

CDR3 protein: ASSIRNYGYT
V gene: TRBV19
J gene: TRBJ1-2

CDR3 protein: ASSYSSGGLY
V gene: TRBV6-6
J gene: TRBJ1-6

CDR3 protein: ASSVGGGQTDTQY
V gene: TRBV9
J gene: TRBJ2-3

CDR3 protein: ATSPSEGALYEQY
V gene: TRBV24-1
J gene: TRBJ2-7

CDR3 protein: ASSELSGNTIY
V gene: TRBV27
J gene: TRBJ1-3

CDR3 protein: ASSLDREDDNEQF
V gene: TRBV5-1
J gene: TRBJ2-1

CDR3 protein: ASSNIITEAF
V gene: TRBV19
J gene: TRBJ1-1

CDR3 protein: ASTFNYGIMGNEQF
V gene: TRBV5-8
J gene: TRBJ2-1

CDR3 protein: AWDKGTALMEGYT
V gene: TRBV30
J gene: TRBJ1-2

CDR3 protein: ATSEPQGEAKNIQY
V gene: TRBV24-1
J gene: TRBJ2-4

CDR3 protein: ASSSGQGVGQETQY
V gene: TRBV5-5
J gene: TRBJ2-5

CDR3 protein: ASSWRGTGDNEQF
V gene: TRBV11-2
J gene: TRBJ2-1

CDR3 protein: ASKGRLVYNEQF
V gene: TRBV10-2
J gene: TRBJ2-1

CDR3 protein: SAFFLSNSYEQY
V gene: TRBV29-1
J gene: TRBJ2-7

CDR3 protein: ASSLYQLDTEAF
V gene: TRBV5-6
J gene: TRBJ1-1

CDR3 protein: ASSYLAGVFGTGELF
V gene: TRBV3-1/TRBV3-2
J gene: TRBJ2-2

CDR3 protein: ASSSRLLTGRTEAF
V gene: TRBV7-8
J gene: TRBJ1-1

CDR3 protein: ASTLQGGAKLF
V gene: TRBV3-1/TRBV3-2
J gene: TRBJ1-4

CDR3 protein: ASSFGGTFPYNEQF
V gene: TRBV5-4
J gene: TRBJ2-1